These 7 T cell receptor beta chains came from one sample sequenced in a study of T cells in Graves' hyperthyroidism and ophthalmopathy. Researchers amplified the TCR beta CDR3 regions from RNA transcripts. RT-PCR in the first round (using the HTBI primer set) targeted the TCR CDR3. TCRdb processed the multiplex PCR reads anew with MiXCR; each CDR3 protein has one entry. This table has almost 600,000 distinct CDR3 sequences, more than 11% appearing once. Sequencing input: blood. These receptors all come from a woman in her 30s with Graves' hyperthyroidism that later progressed to Graves' ophthalmopathy.

The rearrangement links TRBV7-9 to TRBJ2-5, with 13 bases aligning to TRBD2. Unmatched junction bases numbered 16, after V lost 1 base and J lost 2 bases. The CDR3 is made up of 21 amino acids. Germline CDR1 reads SEHNR; CDR2 reads FQNEAQ (reference sequence). CDR3 residues: CASSLDGLPPTSGRPQETQYF. The CDR3 nucleotides are TGTGCCAGCAGCTTAGATGGCCTCCCCCCGACTAGCGGGAGGCCTCAAGAGACCCAGTACTTC.

This clonotype was counted many times. The chain uses TRBV5-1 and TRBJ2-7, with D perhaps matching TRBD1 (5 bases). CDR3 length: 15 amino acids. V lost 0 bases and J 2 bases, leaving 12 bases between the germline ends. Per germline, CDR1 SGHRS and CDR2 YFSETQ. CDR3 protein: CASSLEAGSTYEQYF. The CDR3 DNA reads TGCGCCAGCAGCTTGGAGGCAGGGTCTACCTACGAGCAGTACTTC.

The sample holds many counts of this clonotype. This sequence joins TRBV19 and TRBJ2-6, with D possibly called TRBD1 or TRBD2 (5 bases each). Deletions cut 1 base from V and 1 base from J, with 17 bases between. This CDR3 region has 19 residues. Germline CDR1 and CDR2: LNHDA and SQIVND (reference sequence). CDR3 nucleotides: TGTGCCAGTAGTATAGTGCAGGGACGAAGACGGTCTGGGGCCAACGTCCTGACTTTC. Translated: CASSIVQGRRRSGANVLTF.

This clonotype showed up many times. The rearrangement joins TRBV9 to TRBJ2-6, with TRBD2 matching over 7 bases. V was clipped by 0 bases and J by 1 base; unmatched bases: 4. Looked up from germline, CDR1 is SGDLS and CDR2 is YYNGEE. This CDR3 has 17 amino acids. As DNA, the CDR3 is TGTGCCAGCAGCGTAGAGCTGGGGGGGTCTGGGGCCAACGTCCTGACTTTC. It is translated as CASSVELGGSGANVLTF.

This clonotype came up many times. The chain couples TRBV20-1 to TRBJ2-1; D not resolved. V lost 6 bases to trimming and J lost 4 bases, with 19 bases between them. Germline loops: CDR1 DFQATT, CDR2 SNEGSKA (reference sequence). The CDR3 extends over 15 amino acids. The DNA of the CDR3 is TGCAGTGCCCGGATAAGGGTCGGCGCTTACAATGAGCAGTTCTTC. Translating it yields CSARIRVGAYNEQFF.

The rearrangement links TRBV9 to TRBJ2-1; TRBD2 aligns across 11 bases. Germline assignment: CDR1 SGDLS and CDR2 YYNGEE. V was clipped by 3 bases and J by 9 bases; unmatched bases: 8. CDR3 length equals 15 residues. Here the CDR3 DNA reads TGTGCCAGCAGCGGATTAGCGGGAGGGCCGGTTGAGCAGTTCTTC. Amino acid sequence: CASSGLAGGPVEQFF.

This clonotype was seen ten or more times. The chain employs TRBV6-2 or TRBV6-3 and TRBJ2-2; possible D gene TRBD1, 5 bases. The germline V gene has CDR1 MNHEY and CDR2 SVGEGT. The CDR3 loop spans 14 amino acids. V was shortened by 5 bases and J by 6 bases, with 13 bases between the two germline ends. The CDR3 is CASSPAGFAGELFF. For the CDR3, the DNA is TGTGCCAGCAGTCCCGCAGGGTTCGCCGGGGAGCTGTTTTTT.